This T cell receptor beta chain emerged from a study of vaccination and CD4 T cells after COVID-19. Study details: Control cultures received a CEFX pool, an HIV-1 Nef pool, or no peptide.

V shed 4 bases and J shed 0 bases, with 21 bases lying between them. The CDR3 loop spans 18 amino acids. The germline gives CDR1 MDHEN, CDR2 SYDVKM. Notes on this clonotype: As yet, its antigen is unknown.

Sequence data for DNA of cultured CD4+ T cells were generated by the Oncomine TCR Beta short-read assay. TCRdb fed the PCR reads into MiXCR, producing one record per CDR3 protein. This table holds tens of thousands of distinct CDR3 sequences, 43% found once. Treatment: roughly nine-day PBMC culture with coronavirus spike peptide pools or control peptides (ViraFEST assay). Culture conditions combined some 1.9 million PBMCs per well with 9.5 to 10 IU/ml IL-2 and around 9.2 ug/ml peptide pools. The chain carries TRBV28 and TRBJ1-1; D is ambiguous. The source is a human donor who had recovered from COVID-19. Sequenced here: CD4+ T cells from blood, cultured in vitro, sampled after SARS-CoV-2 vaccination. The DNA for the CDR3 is TGTGCCAGCAGTTCACAACCCAGAATGACATTACTGAACACTGAAGCTTTCTTT. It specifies CASSSQPRMTLLNTEAFF.